The 29 T cell receptor beta chains below come from one sample, sequenced in a study of blood T cells in healthy people across ages. Combining a sample-barcoded 5' primer with a J-beta primer mix, a second PCR ran for roughly 6 to 11 cycles. A single record per CDR3 protein comes from TCRdb applying MiXCR to the 5' RACE reads. The sample has some 1.5 million distinct CDR3 sequences, approximately 43% seen once; the top ten hold approximately 4.1%. The sequencing sample was made of blood. These receptors were collected from a woman aged 18-29 years in good health.

This clonotype appeared a few times. The chain has TRBV15 and TRBJ2-1; D remains ambiguous. CDR1 and CDR2 (germline): LNHNV, YYDKDF (reference sequence). V dropped 0 bases and J dropped 0 bases, with 6 bases sitting between them. CDR3 length equals 15 residues. CDR3 amino acids: CATSRELFSYNEQFF. The CDR3 bases are TGTGCCACCAGCAGAGAGTTATTCTCCTACAATGAGCAGTTCTTC.

The chain is built from TRBV10-3 and TRBJ1-2, with TRBD1 identical over 8 bases. CDR3 length: 16 amino acids. Germline CDR1 is ENHRY and CDR2 is SYGVKD. V gave up 7 bases and J gave up 0 bases; unmatched junction bases: 10. The CDR3 sequence is CAINTRTGKANYGYTF. The CDR3 DNA sequence: TGTGCCATCAATACTCGGACAGGGAAAGCTAACTATGGCTACACCTTC.

A few counts support this clonotype. The chain employs TRBV20-1 and TRBJ2-5; 7 nucleotides match TRBD1. Unmatched junction bases numbered 8, after V lost 1 base and J lost 0 bases. There are 16 residues in the CDR3. Germline CDR1 is DFQATT and CDR2 is SNEGSKA (reference sequence). CDR3 nucleotide sequence: TGCAGTGCTAGAGGTCGAGGGGGCGGAGACCAAGAGACCCAGTACTTC. Protein: CSARGRGGGDQETQYF.

This clonotype was seen only a few times. Being one base from a much bigger clone, this may be a read error. The genes are TRBV27 and TRBJ2-7; 10 bases agree with TRBD1. V shed 8 bases and J 3 bases; nucleotides not matched to a gene: 4. The CDR3 extends over 13 amino acids. CDR1 is MNHEY, CDR2 SMNVEV, per germline (reference sequence). The CDR3 loop reads CASGGTGDYEQYF. The CDR3, as DNA: TGTGCCAGCGGGGGGACAGGGGACTACGAGCAGTACTTC.

The sample holds a few counts of this clonotype. The rearrangement links TRBV7-2 to TRBJ2-1; 7 bases line up with TRBD2. The germline CDR1 and CDR2 sequences are SGHTA and FQGNSA. J was trimmed by 6 bases and V by 8 bases; bases with no gene match: 7. This CDR3 contains 13 residues. CDR3 loop: CASRRTSLNEQFF. The CDR3 DNA reads as TGTGCCAGCCGCCGGACTAGTCTCAATGAGCAGTTCTTC.

V usage is TRBV7-2 and J usage is TRBJ2-3; 7 nucleotides match TRBD2. CDR3 size: 16 residues. Germline V gene lookup returns CDR1 SGHTA and CDR2 FQGNSA. The trim removed 5 bases at V and 2 bases at J, leaving 10 bases unmatched. CDR3: CASSPPGGGNTDTQYF. The DNA for the CDR3 is TGTGCCAGCAGCCCCCCTGGGGGAGGGAACACAGATACGCAGTATTTT.

The gene calls are TRBV4-3 and TRBJ1-2, with a possible D match to TRBD1 (6 bases). The V gene lost 5 bases and the J gene lost 4 bases, with 14 bases spanning the gap. Per the germline V gene, CDR1 is LGHNA and CDR2 is YSLEER. CDR3 length: 14 residues. CDR3 protein: CASSKAQGGYGYTF. The DNA for the CDR3 is TGCGCCAGCAGCAAAGCACAGGGTGGCTATGGCTACACCTTC.

This clonotype has a handful of counts. CDR3 amino acids: CASSQDPGTANSPLHF. The DNA for the CDR3 is TGCGCCAGCAGCCAAGATCCAGGGACAGCTAATTCACCCCTCCACTTT. The rearrangement links TRBV4-3 to TRBJ1-6, with 7 nucleotides matching TRBD1. Germline V CDR1 and CDR2: LGHNA, YSLEER. This CDR3 region has 16 residues. Trimming took 0 bases from V and 6 from J; bases not matched to a gene: 5.

This clonotype was seen a few times. CDR3 amino acids: CASSDRLAPTDTQYF. Written as DNA, the CDR3 is TGTGCCAGCAGTGATCGACTAGCGCCCACAGATACGCAGTATTTT. This rearrangement joins TRBV6-1 to TRBJ2-3; 8 bases are shared with TRBD2. V shed 3 bases and J 2 bases; nucleotides not matched to a gene: 4. This CDR3 region has 15 residues. From germline, CDR1 is MNHNS and CDR2 SASEGT.

This clonotype has only a few counts. The rearrangement uses TRBV6-1 and TRBJ2-2; D is ambiguous. V gave up 4 bases and J gave up 3 bases, with 9 bases separating them. This CDR3 is built from 14 residues. CDR1 and CDR2 from the germline V gene are MNHNS and SASEGT. CDR3: CASSVLLDTGELFF. CDR3 nucleotide sequence: TGTGCCAGCAGTGTTCTCCTAGACACCGGGGAGCTGTTTTTT.

On this clonotype: A read error may be the cause here, since a much bigger clone is one base away. The rearrangement links TRBV6-1 to TRBJ1-2, with D possibly matching TRBD1 (6 bases). The CDR3 spans 15 residues. CDR1 is MNHNS and CDR2 is SASEGT in the germline V gene. CDR3 DNA sequence: TGTGCCAGCAGCGCCTTTGGGGGCAAAGGCTATGGCCACACCTTC. Its translation is CASSAFGGKGYGHTF.

The sample holds a few counts of this clonotype. The chain recombines TRBV21-1 with TRBJ2-2; the table's D call TRBD2 went unverified against the DNA. TRBV21-1 is a recognized pseudogene. The CDR3 totals 21 residues. In nucleotides, the CDR3 is TGTGCCAGCAGCAAAGGAGGACGGGGCGCGGTTCTAGCGGGCCCCACCGGGGAGCTGTTTTTT. Amino acids: CASSKGGRGAVLAGPTGELFF.

This clonotype was detected only a few times. The V call is TRBV10-2, the J call TRBJ2-7; D may be TRBD2 (5 bases). The germline V gene has CDR1 WSHSY and CDR2 SAAADI. V lost 6 bases, J lost 5 bases, and 14 bases lay in between. The CDR3 has 13 residues. CDR3 region: CASRNPGSDEQYF. The CDR3 nucleotides are TGCGCCAGCAGGAACCCGGGGTCTGACGAGCAGTACTTC.

Regarding this clonotype: A junction boundary mismatches the germline segment, possibly from a read error. The V gene is TRBV11-2, the J gene TRBJ2-4, with D maybe TRBD2 (6 bases). The J call may be mistaken, given a closer DNA end match to TRBJ2-5. The CDR3 totals 16 residues. CDR1 and CDR2 (germline): SGHAT, FQNNGV. The CDR3 reads CASSSAGILGQETQYF. Written as DNA, the CDR3 is TGCGCCAGCAGCTCCGCGGGAATTTTAGGACAAGAGACCCAGTACTTC.

There are a few counts of this clonotype. The rearrangement joins TRBV27 to TRBJ1-6; 7 bases are shared with TRBD1. V lost 4 bases, J lost 10 bases, and 10 bases stayed unmatched. This CDR3 contains 15 residues. Germline V gives CDR1 MNHEY, CDR2 SMNVEV (reference sequence). CDR3 DNA sequence: TGTGCCAGCAGTTCCCGGACAGGCCTGAGGTCACCCCTCCACTTT. Translating it yields CASSSRTGLRSPLHF.

This clonotype was found a few times. V gene TRBV12-3 or TRBV12-4 combines with J gene TRBJ1-1, with D possibly being TRBD1 (5 bases). V was trimmed by 6 bases and J by 5 bases, leaving 13 bases between them. CDR3 length: 13 amino acids. CDR3 amino acids: CASSRDSGTEAFF. The CDR3 region has the DNA TGTGCCAGCAGCAGAGACAGCGGAACTGAAGCTTTCTTT.

This rearrangement joins TRBV14 to TRBJ1-1; D is ambiguous. The CDR3 consists of 14 residues. The V end was cut by 4 bases, the J end by 3 bases, with 12 bases between. Germline V gene sequence: CDR1 SGHDN, CDR2 FVKESK. In DNA form, the CDR3 reads TGTGCCAGCAGCCCAGAGGTGTCCTACACTGAAGCTTTCTTT. Encoded protein: CASSPEVSYTEAFF.

This clonotype has more than one count but fewer than ten. This rearrangement joins TRBV6-1 to TRBJ2-1; TRBD2 is a possible D gene (6 bases). The J call may be in error: the DNA end matches TRBJ2-7 better. Germline assignment: CDR1 MNHNS and CDR2 SASEGT. CDR3 length equals 15 residues. The CDR3 region is CASSERQGGYNEQYF. CDR3 bases: TGTGCCAGCAGTGAGAGGCAGGGAGGCTACAATGAGCAGTACTTC.

The V gene is TRBV7-2, the J gene TRBJ2-3; D gene uncertain. The CDR3 totals 16 residues. The germline gives CDR1 SGHTA, CDR2 FQGNSA. V was trimmed by 2 bases and J by 3 bases, leaving 15 bases between them. In nucleotides, the CDR3 is TGTGCCAGCAGCTTACCACGGACGGCTTCAACAGATACGCAGTATTTT. Its translation is CASSLPRTASTDTQYF.

The chain carries TRBV12-3 or TRBV12-4 and TRBJ1-5; a weak D match, TRBD1 (5 bases). Trimming stripped 5 bases from V and 5 bases from J, with 16 bases between. The CDR3 spans 15 residues. CDR3 in DNA: TGTGCCAGCAGTGGGGCGCAGGGCTGGCATCAGCCCCAGCATTTT. It translates to CASSGAQGWHQPQHF.

CDR3 region: CSARKGGNTEAFF. The CDR3 nucleotides read TGCAGTGCTAGAAAAGGAGGGAACACTGAAGCTTTCTTT. The chain couples TRBV20-1 to TRBJ1-1, with D unresolved. The CDR3 is 13 residues long. Between the trimmed V and J ends, which lost 2 bases and 1 base, there was a span of 8 bases. Per germline, CDR1 DFQATT and CDR2 SNEGSKA (reference sequence).

The chain is built from TRBV7-2 and TRBJ2-5; D unclear. The V gene lost 0 bases and the J gene lost 11 bases, with 22 bases spanning the gap. This CDR3 is 16 amino acids long. From germline, CDR1 is SGHTA and CDR2 FQGNSA. CDR3 region: CASSLAGLNSYNEQYF. The CDR3 DNA reads TGTGCCAGCAGCTTAGCTGGGCTAAACTCCTACAATGAGCAGTACTTC.

This chain links TRBV12-3 or TRBV12-4 with TRBJ2-7; TRBD2 agrees at 13 bases. V was clipped by 3 bases and J by 6 bases; unmatched bases: 8. This CDR3 is built from 16 residues. DNA for the CDR3: TGTGCCAGCAGTTTCATACTAGCGGGGGGGCCCGGCGAGCAGTACTTC. It specifies CASSFILAGGPGEQYF.

This rearrangement joins TRBV25-1 to TRBJ1-6; TRBD1 matches 8 bases. The CDR3 is 15 amino acids. J was trimmed by 10 bases and V by 6 bases; bases with no gene match: 11. Germline CDR1 is MGHDK and CDR2 is SYGVNS. The CDR3 loop reads CASRSKTGVGSPLHF. The CDR3 DNA is TGTGCCAGCAGATCCAAGACAGGGGTTGGATCACCCCTCCACTTT. Full variable domain (outside the CDR3, taken from reference TRBV25-1 and TRBJ1-6): EADIYQTPRYLVIGTGKKITLECSQTMGHDKMYWYQQDPGMELHLIHYSYGVNSTEKGDLSSESTVSRIRTEHFPLTLESARPSHTSQYLCASRSKTGVGSPLHFGNGTRLTVT.

This clonotype was seen a single time. This chain joins TRBV18 and TRBJ1-1, with 8 bases lining up with TRBD1. The CDR3 runs 14 residues. Trimming removed 6 bases from V and 3 bases from J; junction bases left unmatched: 6. CDR1 KGHSH and CDR2 LQKENI come from the germline V gene. For the CDR3, the DNA is TGTGCCAGCTCCTCAGGGGGCTATGACACTGAAGCTTTCTTT. Translated: CASSSGGYDTEAFF. The entire variable domain, with the rest obtained from reference TRBV18 and TRBJ1-1, is as follows: NAGVMQNPRHLVRRRGQEARLRCSPMKGHSHVYWYRQLPEEGLKFMVYLQKENIIDESGMPKERFSAEFPKEGPSILRIQQVVRGDSAAYFCASSSGGYDTEAFFGQGTRLTVV.

The table lists this clonotype with a few counts. In nucleotides, the CDR3 is TGTGCCAGCAGTTTATCGCCCCAGGACGAGCAGTACTTC. It yields the protein CASSLSPQDEQYF. The V and J genes are TRBV27 and TRBJ2-7; D remains ambiguous. CDR1 MNHEY and CDR2 SMNVEV come from the germline V gene (reference sequence). CDR3 size: 13 residues. The V end was cut by 0 bases, the J end by 5 bases, with 8 bases between.

The chain combines TRBV7-2 with TRBJ2-1, with D possibly being TRBD1 (6 bases). Trimming left V 5 bases short and J 0 bases short, with 14 bases between. Germline CDR1 SGHTA, CDR2 FQGNSA. CDR3 length equals 16 residues. The CDR3: CASSPEGGTSYNEQFF. For the CDR3, the DNA is TGTGCCAGCAGCCCCGAAGGGGGAACCTCCTACAATGAGCAGTTCTTC.

The chain recombines TRBV20-1 with TRBJ2-1; 8 bases fit TRBD1. Looked up from germline, CDR1 is DFQATT and CDR2 is SNEGSKA (reference sequence). The V and J ends lost 6 bases and 6 bases, in that order; junction bases with no gene match: 10. The CDR3 runs to 14 residues. CDR3 nucleotide sequence: TGCAGTGCCCCGGACAGGGCAATAACCAATGAGCAGTTCTTC. Translating it yields CSAPDRAITNEQFF.

The rearrangement uses TRBV2 and TRBJ1-2, with TRBD1 as a possible D gene (6 bases). Germline assignment: CDR1 SNHLY and CDR2 FYNNEI. This CDR3 region has 14 residues. V lost 6 bases and J lost 1, with 12 bases in between. CDR3 sequence: CASRDQGNNYGYTF. CDR3 DNA: TGTGCCAGCAGGGACCAGGGGAATAACTATGGCTACACCTTC.